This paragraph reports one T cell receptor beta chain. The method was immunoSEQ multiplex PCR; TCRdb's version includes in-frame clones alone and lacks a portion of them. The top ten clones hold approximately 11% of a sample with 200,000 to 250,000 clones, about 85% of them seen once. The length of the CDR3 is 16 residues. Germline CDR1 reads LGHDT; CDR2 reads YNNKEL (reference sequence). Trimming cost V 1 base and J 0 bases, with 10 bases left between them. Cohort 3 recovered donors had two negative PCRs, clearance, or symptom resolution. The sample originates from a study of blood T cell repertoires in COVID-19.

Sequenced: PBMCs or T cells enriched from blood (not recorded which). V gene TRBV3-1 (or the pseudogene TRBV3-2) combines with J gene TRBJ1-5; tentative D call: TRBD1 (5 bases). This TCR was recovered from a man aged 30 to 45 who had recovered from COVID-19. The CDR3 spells CASSQAGGDSNQPQHF. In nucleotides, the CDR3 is TGTGCCAGCAGCCAAGCGGGGGGGGATAGCAATCAGCCCCAGCATTTT.